The 3 T cell receptor beta chains reported below all come from one sample, sequenced in a study of cytomegalovirus exposure and HLA in healthy donors. Primers for the PCR totalled 60 Vbeta and 13 Jbeta. The protocol was immunoSEQ multiplex PCR, while the TCRdb copy is restricted to in-frame clones and leaves out a portion. This repertoire includes 170,000 or so clones. The source material was PBMCs. Receptors originate from a man younger than 40 in good health and CMV-seronegative.

CDR3 in amino acids: CASSPGKGADTEAFF. The CDR3 DNA is TGTGCCAGCTCACCGGGCAAGGGGGCGGACACTGAAGCTTTCTTT. V usage is TRBV18 and J usage is TRBJ1-1, with 7 bases that match TRBD1. CDR3 length equals 15 residues. V dropped 3 bases and J dropped 3; count of bases not matched to a gene: 7. Germline lookup yields CDR1 KGHSH and CDR2 LQKENI.

This chain uses TRBV7-6 with TRBJ1-2; no firm D call. The CDR3 spans 15 residues. V was clipped by 1 base and J by 4 bases, with 13 bases between them. CDR1 SGHVS and CDR2 FNYEAQ come from the germline V gene. The CDR3 nucleotides are TGTGCCAGCAGCTTAGATGGAGGGATGGCCTATGGCTACACCTTC. Its translation is CASSLDGGMAYGYTF.

The V and J genes are TRBV15 and TRBJ2-3; TRBD1 matches at 8 bases. The ends lost 3 bases at V and 3 bases at J; junction bases unmatched: 5. Germline CDR1 reads LNHNV; CDR2 reads YYDKDF (reference sequence). The CDR3 consists of 15 residues. The CDR3 DNA sequence: TGTGCCACCAGCAGGCAGGGGGCCGCGACAGATACGCAGTATTTT. Translating it yields CATSRQGAATDTQYF.